One TCR beta chain is described in this entry. Antigen specificity is unknown. This CDR3 is 13 amino acids long. V was pared by 2 bases and J by 3 bases, with 7 bases between. CDR1 and CDR2 (germline): SGHDN, FVKESK. These data belong to a study of T cell responses to AZD1222 COVID-19 vaccine. Findings of the study overall: Increased Spike-specific TCR breadth and depth were observed after two AZD1222 doses. Nearly half of spike-specific TCRs reportedly go after variant regions that carry no mutations.

This table comes from immunoSEQ multiplex PCR, and its TCRdb copy is limited to in-frame clones, with some not included. The sample has 130,000 or so clones; roughly 92% are singletons. The starting material was peripheral blood, obtained on day 0 of AZD1222 vaccination. This chain links TRBV14 with TRBJ2-5; tentatively, D is TRBD1 (5 bases). The sequence came from an adult in good health. CDR3 in DNA: TGTGCCAGCAGCCAACTAGGGGAAGAGACCCAGTACTTC. This gives the protein CASSQLGEETQYF.